The 21 T cell receptor beta chains below come from one sample, sequenced in a study of glioma-infiltrating T cells. Using RNA template, CDR3s of TCR alpha and beta were amplified with iRepertoire arm-PCR. Via MiXCR, TCRdb re-called the multiplex PCR reads, giving one row per CDR3 protein. Among 150,000 to 200,000 distinct CDR3 sequences listed, about 40% were seen once. Specimen: glioma tissue, nonneoplastic brain tissue, or PBMCs (not recorded which). These receptors were collected from a human donor with low-grade glioma or glioblastoma, undergoing nonglioma brain surgery, or in good health (not recorded which).

In this sample, this clonotype turned up a few times. The rearrangement uses TRBV19 and TRBJ1-5, with TRBD1 identical over 8 bases. CDR1 and CDR2 from the germline V gene are LNHDA and SQIVND (reference sequence). The CDR3 sequence is 16 residues long. The J segment lost 9 bases and the V segment lost 2 bases, leaving 12 bases of the junction unmatched. The CDR3, as DNA: TGTGCCAGTAGTATACGGACAGGGACGACCGTTGGGCCCCAGCATTTT. Protein: CASSIRTGTTVGPQHF.

The V gene is TRBV20-1, the J gene TRBJ2-7, with no clear D. V lost 0 bases, J lost 9 bases, and 15 bases lay in between. CDR1 and CDR2 from the germline V gene are DFQATT and SNEGSKA (reference sequence). This CDR3 is built from 13 residues. The CDR3 DNA follows: TGCAGTGCTAGAGAAGATTCCGGGTCCCCGCAGTACTTC. Translated: CSAREDSGSPQYF.

Turning to this clonotype: The junction shows a germline mismatch at one end, possibly a read error. The gene calls are TRBV24-1 and TRBJ2-1, with 7 positions matching TRBD2. The CDR3 spans 15 residues. Per the germline V gene, CDR1 is KGHDR and CDR2 is SFDVKD. CDR3 coding DNA: TGTGCCACCAACTCGGGGGGTGGCCTTAGGGCTGAGCGGTTCTTC. This sequence encodes CATNSGGGLRAERFF.

This clonotype has ten or more counts. The rearrangement joins TRBV2 to TRBJ2-7, with D unresolved. The germline V and J ends were trimmed by 5 bases and 0 bases, with 11 bases remaining between them. Per the germline V gene, CDR1 is SNHLY and CDR2 is FYNNEI. The CDR3 has 14 residues. This CDR3 is CASSYRRVSYEQYF. In DNA, the CDR3 is TGTGCCAGCAGTTATCGCCGGGTCTCCTACGAGCAGTACTTC.

Worth noting for this clonotype: A much more abundant neighbour one base away suggests this may be a read error. V is TRBV2 and J is TRBJ1-1; a possible D gene is TRBD1 (5 bases). CDR1 and CDR2 (germline): SNHLY, FYNNEI. This CDR3 has 12 amino acids. V was cut by 6 bases and J by 11 bases, with 16 bases left in between. The CDR3 DNA follows: TGTGCCAGCAGGCTAGGGGAGGATTGTGCTTTCTTT. This codes for CASRLGEDCAFF. Drawing the rest from reference TRBV2 and TRBJ1-1, the complete variable domain is EPEVTQTPSHQVTQMGQEVILRCVPISNHLYFYWYRQILGQKVEFLVSFYNNEISEKSEIFDDQFSVERPDGSNFTLKIRSTKLEDSAMYFCASRLGEDCAFFGQGTRLTVV.

Turning to this clonotype: The junction and the germline gene differ at one end; a read error may be behind it. The rearrangement uses TRBV28 and TRBJ2-7; D remains unclear. Germline V gives CDR1 MDHEN, CDR2 SYDVKM. The CDR3 contains 12 residues. The CDR3 sequence is CASSDTGNELYF. The CDR3 region has the DNA TGTGCCAGCAGTGACACGGGTAACGAGCTGTACTTC.

A note on this clonotype: It may be a read error: a sequence one base away is much more abundant. V usage is TRBV5-1 and J usage is TRBJ1-1; D gene uncertain. Germline CDR1 is SGHRS and CDR2 is YFSETQ. Trimming cost V 4 bases and J 5 bases, with 9 bases left between them. This CDR3 region has 12 residues. The CDR3 loop is CASSDLWTEAFF. The CDR3 bases are TGCGCCAGCAGCGACCTGTGGACTGAAGCTTTCTTT.

This clonotype has a count of ten or more. J is TRBJ2-1 and V is TRBV2; TRBD1 or TRBD2 may be the D gene (5 bases each). The CDR3 totals 14 residues. V was shortened by 8 bases and J by 7 bases, with 18 bases between the two germline ends. CDR1 SNHLY and CDR2 FYNNEI come from the germline V gene. As DNA, the CDR3 is TGTGCCAGCCGGGACGCCTTATGGGGGAATGAGCAGTTCTTC. Residues: CASRDALWGNEQFF.

The V call is TRBV10-3, the J call TRBJ2-3, with 11 bases that match TRBD1. After removal of 6 bases from V and 2 bases from J, the junction contained 4 bases not matched to a gene. The length of the CDR3 is 15 residues. Per the germline V gene, CDR1 is ENHRY and CDR2 is SYGVKD. CDR3 amino acids: CAIRGQGAVTDTQYF. Written as DNA, the CDR3 is TGTGCCATCAGAGGACAGGGGGCCGTCACAGATACGCAGTATTTT.

Many counts were recorded for this clonotype. The chain has TRBV7-9 and TRBJ2-2; D is unclear. This CDR3 has 16 residues. The germline V gene has CDR1 SEHNR and CDR2 FQNEAQ (reference sequence). Trimming cost V 5 bases and J 1 base, with 14 bases left between them. In DNA form, the CDR3 reads TGTGCCAGCAGCCAATTACGACCGCAGAACACCGGGGAGCTGTTTTTT. It encodes CASSQLRPQNTGELFF.

This clonotype showed up just once. One base away lies a much larger clone, so this may be a sequencing read error. V is TRBV28 and J is TRBJ2-5; 10 bases align to TRBD2. The CDR3 has 15 amino acids. Germline V CDR1 and CDR2: MDHEN, SYDVKM. Unmatched junction bases numbered 5, after V lost 7 bases and J lost 0 bases. The CDR3 protein is CASILLAGDQETQYF. For the CDR3, the DNA is TGTGCCAGCATTTTGCTAGCGGGAGACCAAGAGACCCAGTACTTC.

For this clonotype: One base away lies a much larger clone, so this may be a sequencing read error. The V call is TRBV20-1, the J call TRBJ2-6; 7 bases are a match to TRBD2. There are 16 residues in the CDR3. The V segment lost 5 bases and the J segment 2 bases; nucleotides outside the gene matches: 9. Germline values: CDR1 DFQATT, CDR2 SNEGSKA (reference sequence). CDR3 in amino acids: CSAWPGGVAGANVLTF. The CDR3 DNA reads as TGCAGTGCTTGGCCGGGGGGAGTGGCTGGGGCCAACGTCCTGACTTTC.

Comments on this clonotype: The junction departs from germline at one end; a sequencing error may be responsible. The rearrangement uses TRBV3-1 and TRBJ2-3; D is ambiguous. This CDR3 contains 15 residues. Germline V gene data show CDR1 as LGHDT and CDR2 as YNNKEL (reference sequence). In DNA form, the CDR3 reads TGTGACAGCAGCTACCTACGGGCCGGCACAGATACGCAGTATTTT. This translates into CDSSYLRAGTDTQYF.

This sequence joins TRBV28 and TRBJ2-6; weak D call: TRBD2 (6 bases). Germline assignment: CDR1 MDHEN and CDR2 SYDVKM. V lost 7 bases and J lost 4, with 23 bases in between. This CDR3 has 18 amino acids. CDR3 residues: CASKPGGSRVPGANVLTF. The CDR3 region has the DNA TGTGCCAGCAAACCCGGGGGATCTCGCGTGCCAGGGGCCAACGTCCTGACTTTC.

Note on this clonotype: Since a much larger clone is just one base distant, this may be a read error. V gene TRBV20-1 combines with J gene TRBJ2-3; D is perhaps TRBD2 (6 bases). Germline CDR1 DFQATT, CDR2 SNEGSKA (reference sequence). The CDR3 is 14 residues long. The CDR3 DNA reads TGCAGTGCTCCCAAGCGGGCCAACACAGATACGCGGTATTTT. Amino acid sequence: CSAPKRANTDTRYF.

This clonotype was seen at least ten times. The chain is built from TRBV19 and TRBJ1-1; tentative D call: TRBD1 (6 bases). V was cut by 4 bases and J by 8 bases, with 14 bases left in between. Germline CDR1 is LNHDA and CDR2 is SQIVND (reference sequence). The CDR3 loop spans 13 amino acids. The CDR3, as DNA: TGTGCCAGTAGTAGACCACGGGACAAAGAAGCTTTCTTT. Its translation: CASSRPRDKEAFF.

Remarks on this clonotype: This could be a read error, since a much larger clone is one nucleotide away. The chain links TRBV2 to TRBJ2-5; D gene uncertain. V was shortened by 5 bases and J by 5 bases, with 12 bases between the two germline ends. Germline CDR1 reads SNHLY; CDR2 reads FYNNEI. CDR3 length: 13 residues. As DNA, the CDR3 is TGTGCCAGCAGTCTTGACTCGTCCGAGACCCAGTACTTC. This encodes CASSLDSSETQYF.

A remark on this clonotype: Possible read error: a much larger clone is one base away. The chain couples TRBV2 to TRBJ2-1; tentatively, D is TRBD2 (5 bases). The CDR3 is 15 residues long. Germline V gene data show CDR1 as SNHLY and CDR2 as FYNNEI. V was pared by 8 bases and J by 13 bases, with 27 bases between. The CDR3 spells CASYQSHVRGWGQFF. CDR3 DNA sequence: TGTGCCAGCTATCAATCCCACGTCCGGGGTTGGGGTCAGTTCTTC.

The chain has TRBV9 and TRBJ2-3, with D unresolved. CDR1 is SGDLS, CDR2 YYNGEE, per germline. V was trimmed by 0 bases and J by 4 bases, leaving 3 bases between them. This CDR3 contains 12 residues. CDR3 loop: CASSVGPDTQYF. The CDR3 nucleotides are TGTGCCAGCAGCGTAGGCCCAGATACGCAGTATTTT.

This clonotype appeared a single time. V usage is TRBV7-2 and J usage is TRBJ2-3; 10 positions agree with TRBD1. CDR1 and CDR2 (germline): SGHTA, FQGNSA. J lost 4 bases, V lost 5 bases, and 6 bases had no gene match. The CDR3 is made up of 15 amino acids. CDR3 sequence reads: CASSPTGGRPDTQYF. CDR3 nucleotides: TGTGCCAGCAGCCCGACAGGGGGCAGACCAGATACGCAGTATTTT.

V and J are TRBV5-4 and TRBJ2-5; 8 bases align to TRBD2. Germline V gives CDR1 SGHNT, CDR2 YYREEE (reference sequence). The CDR3 has 16 amino acids. Trimming at V came to 1 base and at J to 4 bases, leaving 9 bases not matched to a gene. CDR3 loop: CASSLTSGAGGETQYF. CDR3 DNA: TGTGCCAGCAGCTTGACTAGCGGCGCGGGGGGAGAGACCCAGTACTTC.